The rows below give T cell receptor beta chains drawn from one sample of a study of blood T cell repertoires in COVID-19. Generated by immunoSEQ multiplex PCR, the TCRdb table keeps only in-frame clones and is missing some. Among 45,000 to 65,000 clones listed, 80% to 90% were seen once. The sample taken for sequencing was peripheral blood. The source is a woman aged 80 or over with acute or convalescent COVID-19. Both conserved end residues are part of each CDR3. Fields, in order: V gene, J gene, D gene, clone size, CDR3 protein, CDR3 DNA. The D gene is left open where the match is weak. The size of a clone is reported for some rows only, either as once, few or many, or as a class for expanded clones.

>TRBV6-2/TRBV6-3|TRBJ1-1|-|-
CASSYRQVEAFF
TGTGCCAGCAGTTACCGACAGGTTGAAGCTTTCTTT
>TRBV7-9|TRBJ1-2|TRBD1|-
CASSRGQAGNGYTF
TGTGCCAGCAGCCGTGGACAGGCCGGGAATGGCTACACCTTC
>TRBV5-1|TRBJ1-2|-|-
CASTLTGGTGDYTF
TGCGCCAGCACCCTGACGGGAGGAACGGGGGATTACACCTTC
>TRBV19|TRBJ2-5|-|-
CASSLRAEETQYF
TGTGCCAGTAGCCTCCGAGCTGAAGAGACCCAGTACTTC
>TRBV18|TRBJ1-5|-|-
CASSPMGGDQPQHF
TGTGCCAGCTCACCAATGGGGGGGGATCAGCCCCAGCATTTT
>TRBV11-2|TRBJ2-1|TRBD2|-
CASSPRGGATGNEQFF
TGTGCCAGCAGCCCGCGCGGGGGGGCGACTGGCAATGAGCAGTTCTTC
>TRBV12-3/TRBV12-4|TRBJ1-1|-|-
CASRPSGVPEAFF
TGTGCCAGCAGGCCCTCCGGGGTGCCTGAAGCTTTCTTT
>TRBV11-3|TRBJ1-2|TRBD1|-
CASGTAHNYGYTF
TGTGCCAGCGGGACAGCTCACAACTATGGCTACACCTTC
>TRBV4-1|TRBJ2-1|-|-
CASSQLLPASRYPNEQFF
TGCGCCAGCAGCCAACTACTCCCGGCGTCGAGGTACCCCAATGAGCAGTTCTTC
>TRBV5-1|TRBJ2-2|TRBD1|few
CASSLETGVLAGELFF
TGCGCCAGCAGCTTGGAGACAGGGGTACTCGCCGGGGAGCTGTTTTTT
>TRBV21-1|TRBJ2-1|-|-
CASSKGQGVSYNEQFF
TGTGCCAGCAGCAAAGGCCAGGGGGTTTCCTACAATGAGCAGTTCTTC
>TRBV11-2|TRBJ2-3|TRBD2|-
CASSSAWGGGTDTQYF
TGTGCCAGCAGTTCCGCATGGGGGGGAGGGACAGATACGCAGTATTTT
>TRBV7-2|TRBJ1-6|-|-
CASSPQARNSPLHF
TGTGCCAGCAGCCCCCAGGCGAGAAATTCACCCCTCCACTTT
>TRBV10-3|TRBJ1-2|TRBD1|-
CAITQDRGWNGYTF
TGTGCCATCACCCAGGACAGGGGTTGGAATGGCTACACCTTC
>TRBV5-1|TRBJ1-2|TRBD1|once
CASSLDRGPIYTF
TGCGCCAGCAGCTTGGACAGGGGGCCCATTTACACCTTC
>TRBV12-3/TRBV12-4|TRBJ2-7|-|-
CASTLDNEQYF
TGTGCCAGCACCTTGGACAACGAGCAGTACTTC
>TRBV18|TRBJ2-6|TRBD1|-
CASSSRGSGANVLTF
TGTGCCAGCTCCTCCAGGGGGTCTGGGGCCAACGTCCTGACTTTC